This T cell receptor beta chain was captured by sequencing in a study of T cell responses to AZD1222 COVID-19 vaccine. This clone was counted only a few times. The CDR3 has 14 residues. V was trimmed by 5 bases and J by 7 bases, leaving 15 bases between them. Per the germline V gene, CDR1 is SNHLY and CDR2 is FYNNEI. Assay used: immunoSEQ multiplex PCR; TCRdb lists only in-frame clones, some missing. The sample yields about 200,000 clones, over 85% seen once. Specimen: peripheral blood, collected 28 days after the second AZD1222 dose. This receptor was identified in an adult who received the AZD1222 COVID-19 vaccine. This chain links TRBV2 with TRBJ1-5; D remains unclear. CDR3 loop: CASSYGSSRQPQHF. The CDR3 DNA reads TGTGCCAGCAGTTACGGGTCTTCCAGGCAGCCCCAGCATTTT.